This TCR beta chain came from a study of blood T cell repertoires in COVID-19. The wider study: Samples representing acute and convalescent COVID-19 were sourced from the United States, Italy and Spain. PBMCs, B-cell-depleted T cells, or T cells provided the cDNA or gDNA that made up the material.

In the authors' methods: Amplification of reference gene primers was used by the study to estimate nucleated cell counts. The assay was immunoSEQ multiplex PCR, and TCRdb's table has in-frame clones only and misses some. For V, J and clone size, that table is used; D and trimming come from the DNA. Here the sample spans under 300,000 clones, around 90% being singletons. Per the germline V gene, CDR1 is GTSNPN and CDR2 is SVGIG (reference sequence). The CDR3 covers 14 residues. V lost 7 bases and J lost 0, with 15 bases in between. This clone has more than one count but fewer than ten. Material: peripheral blood. The sequence derives from a woman aged 35 to 49 with acute or convalescent COVID-19. J is TRBJ1-1 and V is TRBV30, with a tentative D call TRBD1 (6 bases). The CDR3 protein is CALGRGGLNTEAFF. DNA for the CDR3: TGTGCCTTAGGGAGGGGGGGACTGAACACTGAAGCTTTCTTT.